This TCR beta chain was sequenced for a study of cytomegalovirus exposure and HLA in healthy donors. Study observations and caveats: Sequencing likely generated an artifact that appeared as a cluster of highly shared sequence variants. Later examination showed HLA-associated TCR beta chains had greater clonal expansion than equally common others. In vitro work confirmed that a few CMV-associated chains recognize CMV antigens. About 87% or about 30% of the time was how often most TCR beta V segments were productive, according to an earlier analysis.

Primers for the PCR totalled 60 Vbeta and 13 Jbeta. The data were produced by immunoSEQ multiplex PCR, yet TCRdb's version contains in-frame clones alone and is incomplete. Among about 170,000 clones listed, 75% to 85% were seen once. From germline, CDR1 is WNHNN and CDR2 SYGVQD (reference sequence). The CDR3 is made up of 14 amino acids. V lost 4 bases to trimming and J lost 2 bases, with 8 bases between them. A note on this clone: Antigen: not known.

The V and J genes are TRBV10-1 and TRBJ2-2; D remains ambiguous. Input material: PBMCs. The sequence was obtained from a woman between 45 and 60 years old in good health and CMV-seropositive. Written as DNA, the CDR3 is TGCGCCAGCAGTGCAGGATTTAACACCGGGGAGCTGTTTTTT. Residues: CASSAGFNTGELFF.